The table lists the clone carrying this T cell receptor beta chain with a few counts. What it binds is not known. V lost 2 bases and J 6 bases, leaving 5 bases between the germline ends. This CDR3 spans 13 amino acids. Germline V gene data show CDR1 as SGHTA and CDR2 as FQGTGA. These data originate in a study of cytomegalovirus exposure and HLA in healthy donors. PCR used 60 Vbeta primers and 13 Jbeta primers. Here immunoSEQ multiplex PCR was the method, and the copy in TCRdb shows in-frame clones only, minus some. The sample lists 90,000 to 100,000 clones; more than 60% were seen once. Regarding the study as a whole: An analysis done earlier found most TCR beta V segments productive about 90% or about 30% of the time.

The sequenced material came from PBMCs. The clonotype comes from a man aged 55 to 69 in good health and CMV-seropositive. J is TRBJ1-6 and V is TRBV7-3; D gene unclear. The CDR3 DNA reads TGTGCCAGCAGCTTACGAGCTAATTCACCCCTCCACTTT. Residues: CASSLRANSPLHF.